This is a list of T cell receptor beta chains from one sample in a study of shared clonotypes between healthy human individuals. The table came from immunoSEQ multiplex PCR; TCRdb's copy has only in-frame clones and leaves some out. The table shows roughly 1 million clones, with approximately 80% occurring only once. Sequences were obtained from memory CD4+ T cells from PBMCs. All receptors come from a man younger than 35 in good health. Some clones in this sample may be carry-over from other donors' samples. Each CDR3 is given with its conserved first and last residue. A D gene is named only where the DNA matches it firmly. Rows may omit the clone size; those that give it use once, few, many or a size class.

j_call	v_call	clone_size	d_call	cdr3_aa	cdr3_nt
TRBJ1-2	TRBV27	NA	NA	CASRLGLNYGYTF	TGTGCCAGTCGATTGGGGCTGAACTATGGCTACACCTTC
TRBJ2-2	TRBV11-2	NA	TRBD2	CASSLGTSGRGWAGELFF	TGTGCCAGCAGCCTCGGGACTAGCGGGAGGGGTTGGGCCGGGGAGCTGTTTTTT
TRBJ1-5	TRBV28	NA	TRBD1	CASSAPQGAQPQHF	TGTGCCAGCAGTGCTCCACAGGGGGCTCAGCCCCAGCATTTT
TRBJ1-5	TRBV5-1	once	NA	CASSFGAGDSNQPQHF	TGCGCCAGCAGCTTCGGGGCAGGGGATAGCAATCAGCCCCAGCATTTT
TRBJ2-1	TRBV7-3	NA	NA	CASSLADSGPRNEQFF	TGTGCCAGCAGCTTAGCCGACAGCGGGCCCAGGAATGAGCAGTTCTTC
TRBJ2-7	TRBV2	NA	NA	CASTPGEGTYEQYF	TGTGCCAGCACCCCAGGGGAAGGAACCTACGAGCAGTACTTC
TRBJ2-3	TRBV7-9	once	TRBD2	CASGLAGADTQYF	TGTGCCAGCGGCCTCGCGGGAGCAGATACGCAGTATTTT
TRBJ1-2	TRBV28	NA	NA	CASSFSPPIYGYTF	TGTGCCAGCAGTTTTTCTCCGCCTATATATGGCTACACCTTC
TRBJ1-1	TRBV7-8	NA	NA	CASNRHTEAFF	TGTGCCAGCAACCGGCACACTGAAGCTTTCTTT
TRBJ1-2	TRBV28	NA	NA	CASSPGRTSYGYTF	TGTGCCAGCTCCCCCGGGAGAACTAGCTATGGCTACACCTTC
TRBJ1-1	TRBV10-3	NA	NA	CAISHTARYTEAFF	TGTGCCATCAGCCACACAGCCAGATACACTGAAGCTTTCTTT
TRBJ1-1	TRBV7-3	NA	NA	CASSDTGTTRPEAFF	TGTGCCAGCAGCGACACGGGGACCACGAGACCTGAAGCTTTCTTT
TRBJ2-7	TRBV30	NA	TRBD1	CAWSPQTGVEQYF	TGTGCCTGGAGTCCCCAGACAGGGGTCGAGCAGTACTTC
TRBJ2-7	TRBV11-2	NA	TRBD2	CASSLGLAGGYEQYF	TGTGCCAGCAGCCTGGGACTAGCGGGAGGGTACGAGCAGTACTTC
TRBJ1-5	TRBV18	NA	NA	CASSPSAYRSNQPQHF	TGTGCCAGCTCACCGTCAGCTTATAGGAGCAATCAGCCCCAGCATTTT
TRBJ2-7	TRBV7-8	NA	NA	CASSLRGAYEQYF	TGTGCCAGCAGCCTGAGAGGGGCCTACGAGCAGTACTTC
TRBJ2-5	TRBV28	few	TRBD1	CASSTPGQGETQYF	TGTGCCAGCAGTACGCCGGGACAGGGGGAGACCCAGTACTTC
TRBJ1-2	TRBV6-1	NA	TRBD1	CASSPPGQLFYGYTF	TGTGCCAGCAGTCCCCCGGGACAGCTATTCTATGGCTACACCTTC
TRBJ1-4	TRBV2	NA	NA	CASSSGAQKGKLFF	TGTGCCAGCAGTTCAGGGGCCCAGAAAGGAAAACTGTTTTTT
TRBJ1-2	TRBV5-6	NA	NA	CASSSGYGYTF	TGTGCCAGCAGTAGTGGGTATGGCTACACCTTC
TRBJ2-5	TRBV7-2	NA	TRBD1	CASSLGQGATPQYF	TGTGCCAGCAGCTTAGGACAGGGGGCTACGCCCCAGTACTTC
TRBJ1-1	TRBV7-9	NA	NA	CASSLGRIGRPNTEAFF	TGTGCCAGCAGCTTAGGCCGAATTGGGCGGCCGAACACTGAAGCTTTCTTT
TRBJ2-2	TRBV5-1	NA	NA	CASSSYRADTGELFF	TGCGCCAGCAGCTCATACAGGGCGGACACCGGGGAGCTGTTTTTT
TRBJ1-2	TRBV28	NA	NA	CASSIVGGNYGYTF	TGTGCCAGCAGCATAGTGGGTGGGAACTATGGCTACACCTTC
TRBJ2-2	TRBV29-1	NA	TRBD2	CSVARLAGTNTGELFF	TGCAGCGTTGCCAGGCTAGCGGGGACGAACACCGGGGAGCTGTTTTTT
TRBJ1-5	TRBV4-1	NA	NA	CASSQDVPRGDLNQPQHF	TGCGCCAGCAGCCAAGATGTGCCGAGGGGGGACTTAAATCAGCCCCAGCATTTT
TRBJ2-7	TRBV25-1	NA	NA	CASSELEGGNYEQYF	TGTGCCAGCAGTGAATTAGAGGGGGGTAACTACGAGCAGTACTTC
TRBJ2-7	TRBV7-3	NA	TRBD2	CASSWTSGPYEQYF	TGTGCCAGCAGCTGGACTAGCGGACCTTACGAGCAGTACTTC
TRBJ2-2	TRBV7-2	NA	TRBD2	CASSREPSGVNTGELFF	TGTGCCAGCAGCCGTGAACCTAGCGGAGTAAACACCGGGGAGCTGTTTTTT
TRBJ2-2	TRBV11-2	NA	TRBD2	CASGWTSLNTGELFF	TGTGCCAGCGGATGGACTAGCCTAAACACCGGGGAGCTGTTTTTT
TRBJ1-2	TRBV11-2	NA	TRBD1	CASSPSTYPGGGGYTF	TGTGCCAGCAGCCCCTCAACGTACCCAGGGGGCGGTGGCTACACCTTC
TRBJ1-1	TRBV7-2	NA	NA	CASSLGPGRGVGAFF	TGTGCCAGCAGCTTAGGTCCGGGCCGGGGAGTTGGAGCTTTCTTT
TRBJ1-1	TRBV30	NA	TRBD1	CAWSVDRAHTEAFF	TGTGCCTGGAGCGTAGACAGGGCCCACACTGAAGCTTTCTTT
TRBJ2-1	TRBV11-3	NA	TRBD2	CASSLSGGGSYNEQFF	TGTGCCAGCAGCTTAAGCGGCGGGGGCTCCTACAATGAGCAGTTCTTC
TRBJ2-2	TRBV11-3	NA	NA	CASSTLTGELFF	TGTGCCAGCAGCACCCTCACCGGGGAGCTGTTTTTT
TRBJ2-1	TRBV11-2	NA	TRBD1	CASSLEIRGRFQYNEQFF	TGTGCCAGCAGCTTAGAGATCAGGGGGCGCTTCCAGTACAATGAGCAGTTCTTC
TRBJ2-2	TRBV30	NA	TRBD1	CAWSSDLGQGAAGELFF	TGTGCCTGGAGTTCCGACCTCGGACAGGGGGCTGCCGGGGAGCTGTTTTTT
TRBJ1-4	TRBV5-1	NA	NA	CASSLISPATNEKLFF	TGCGCCAGCAGCTTGATTAGTCCTGCAACTAATGAAAAACTGTTTTTT
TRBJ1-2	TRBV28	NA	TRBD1	CASRGQGDGYTF	TGTGCCAGCAGGGGCCAGGGGGACGGCTACACCTTC
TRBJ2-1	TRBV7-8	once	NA	CASSVDRTNEQFF	TGTGCCAGCAGCGTAGACAGAACCAATGAGCAGTTCTTC
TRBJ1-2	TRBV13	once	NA	CASSFNRVRGYTF	TGTGCCAGCAGCTTCAATCGGGTGAGAGGCTACACCTTC